The source of this T cell receptor beta chain is a study of cytomegalovirus exposure and HLA in healthy donors. The V and J ends lost 4 bases and 1 base respectively, with 5 bases between them. Germline V gene sequence: CDR1 LNHDA, CDR2 SQIVND (reference sequence). This CDR3 contains 13 residues. Amplification used 60 Vbeta primers and 13 Jbeta primers. Some clones are missing from TCRdb's copy, which holds only in-frame ones; the method was immunoSEQ multiplex PCR. The sample includes approximately 120,000 clones, around 78% of them seen just once. The chain is built from TRBV19 and TRBJ2-4; no reliable D call. The sequenced material came from PBMCs. This TCR came from a man aged 40-49 years in good health and CMV-seronegative. CDR3 sequence: CASSTEAKNIQYF. CDR3 in DNA: TGTGCCAGTAGTACGGAGGCCAAAAACATTCAGTACTTC.